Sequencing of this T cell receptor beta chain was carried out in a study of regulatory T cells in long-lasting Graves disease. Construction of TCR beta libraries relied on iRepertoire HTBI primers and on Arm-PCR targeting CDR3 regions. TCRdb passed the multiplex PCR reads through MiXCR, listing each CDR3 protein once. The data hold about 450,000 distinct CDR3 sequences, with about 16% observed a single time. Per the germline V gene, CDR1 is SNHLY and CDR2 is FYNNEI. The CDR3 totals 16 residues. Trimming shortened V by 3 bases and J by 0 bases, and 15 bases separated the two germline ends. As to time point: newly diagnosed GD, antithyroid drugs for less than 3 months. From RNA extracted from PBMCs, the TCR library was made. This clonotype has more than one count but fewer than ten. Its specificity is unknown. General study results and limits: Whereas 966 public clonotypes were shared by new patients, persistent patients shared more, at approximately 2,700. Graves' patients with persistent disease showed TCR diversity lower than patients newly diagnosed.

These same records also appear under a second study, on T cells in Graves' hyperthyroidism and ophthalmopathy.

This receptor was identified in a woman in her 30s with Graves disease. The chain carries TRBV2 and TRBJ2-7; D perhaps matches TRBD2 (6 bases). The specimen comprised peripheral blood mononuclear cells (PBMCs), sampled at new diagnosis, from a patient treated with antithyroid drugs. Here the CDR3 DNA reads TGTGCCAGCAGTGATTGGGGCGGGAACGGCTCCTACGAGCAGTACTTC. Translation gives CASSDWGGNGSYEQYF. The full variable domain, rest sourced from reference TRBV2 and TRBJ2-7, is EPEVTQTPSHQVTQMGQEVILRCVPISNHLYFYWYRQILGQKVEFLVSFYNNEISEKSEIFDDQFSVERPDGSNFTLKIRSTKLEDSAMYFCASSDWGGNGSYEQYFGPGTRLTVT.